This T cell receptor (beta chain) was found in a study of T cells in Graves' hyperthyroidism and ophthalmopathy. Researchers defined stable Graves' hyperthyroidism as no ophthalmopathy progression within 18 months. The source of the PBMCs was approximately 10 ml of fresh peripheral blood. This clonotype appeared a few times. The CDR3 regions of TCR beta were amplified from RNA transcripts. Initially, a first-round RT-PCR of the TCR CDR3 employed the HTBI primer set. TCRdb independently ran MiXCR on the multiplex PCR reads; one entry per CDR3 protein. The sample lists under 350,000 distinct CDR3 sequences; about 20% were seen once. CDR3 length equals 15 residues. Trimming removed 0 bases at V and 3 bases at J, with 11 bases between. Germline loops: CDR1 MNHNS, CDR2 SASEGT.

This TCR derives from a woman in her forties or fifties with Graves' hyperthyroidism. The specimen sequenced was blood. The chain uses TRBV6-1 and TRBJ1-2; unclear D gene. CDR3 residues: CASSEAAWTDYGYTF. DNA for the CDR3: TGTGCCAGCAGTGAAGCCGCATGGACGGACTATGGCTACACCTTC.